This T cell receptor (beta chain) was found in a study of cytomegalovirus exposure and HLA in healthy donors. Study in general: When just under 400 donors were genotyped, approximately 80% of them were found to fall in the Caucasian-associated ancestry cluster. Overall study findings and caveats: Earlier analysis found most TCR beta V segments productive about 87% or about 30% of the time. Being indistinguishable, some V segments were excluded, TRBV6-2 and TRBV6-3 among them.

Germline V lookup: CDR1 SGHKS, CDR2 YYEKEE (reference sequence). The V end was cut by 4 bases, the J end by 14 bases, with 23 bases between. The CDR3 extends over 14 amino acids. The PCR had 60 Vbeta and 13 Jbeta primers. This table comes from immunoSEQ multiplex PCR, and its TCRdb copy is limited to in-frame clones, with some not included. The sample records under 200,000 clones, 68% being singletons. When sampled, the donors appeared nominally healthy, though they likely had unrecorded immune exposures. As regards this clone: Its antigen is unidentified.

V is TRBV5-5 and J is TRBJ2-3; maybe TRBD1 (6 bases). Input material: PBMCs. This receptor was obtained from a man aged 45-65 years in good health and CMV-seronegative. The CDR3 sequence: CASSLVAGVLVGYF. The CDR3 DNA is TGTGCCAGCAGCCTGGTGGCAGGGGTTCTTGTAGGGTATTTT.